This passage covers 27 T cell receptor beta chains from one sample sequenced in a study of CD8 T cells in ankylosing spondylitis. Study conclusions and caveats: Within ankylosing spondylitis blood, a TCR beta motif made up of roughly eight highly homologous variants appeared to be characteristic.

A single record per CDR3 protein comes from TCRdb applying MiXCR to the 5' RACE reads. The sample has hundreds of thousands of distinct CDR3 sequences, roughly 18% seen once. These receptors lack a known antigen. Sequencing input: blood, either unsorted or a sorted T cell fraction (not recorded which). These receptors all come from a male donor with ankylosing spondylitis.

The chain combines TRBV28 with TRBJ1-4; D may be TRBD1 (6 bases). This CDR3 spans 15 amino acids. Deletions cut 3 bases from V and 8 bases from J, with 16 bases between. Per the germline V gene, CDR1 is MDHEN and CDR2 is SYDVKM. CDR3 region: CASSFRQGNGEKLFF. CDR3 DNA sequence: TGTGCCAGCAGTTTTCGGCAGGGGAATGGCGAAAAACTGTTTTTT. Based on the CDR3 plus reference TRBV28 and TRBJ1-4, the full variable domain is DVKVTQSSRYLVKRTGEKVFLECVQDMDHENMFWYRQDPGLGLRLIYFSYDVKMKEKGDIPEGYSVSREKKERFSLILESASTNQTSMYLCASSFRQGNGEKLFFGSGTQLSVL.

Here the CDR3 reads CASSRGQGLSYEQYF. In DNA, the CDR3 is TGTGCCAGCAGCCGGGGACAGGGGCTCTCCTACGAGCAGTACTTC. The chain joins TRBV6-1 to TRBJ2-7, with TRBD1 matching 10 bases. CDR3 size: 15 residues. The V and J ends lost 6 bases and 0 bases, in that order; junction bases with no gene match: 5. Germline lookup yields CDR1 MNHNS and CDR2 SASEGT.

The CDR3 nucleotides are TGTGCCAGCAGCGCCCCCGAGGGGAGGAACACTGAAGCTTTCTTT. Protein sequence: CASSAPEGRNTEAFF. The chain uses TRBV13 and TRBJ1-1; weak D call: TRBD1 (5 bases). Trimming took off 5 bases at V and 1 base at J, with 14 bases between the two ends. In germline, CDR1 is PRHDT, CDR2 FYEKMQ (reference sequence). The CDR3 length is 15 residues.

The gene calls are TRBV30 and TRBJ1-5; TRBD1 matches at 8 bases. With 3 bases clipped from V and 6 bases from J, the junction kept 7 bases outside the gene matches. The CDR3 runs 14 residues. Per germline, CDR1 GTSNPN and CDR2 SVGIG (reference sequence). The CDR3 region has the DNA TGTGCCTGGAGCCGGGCAGGGGGCGGTCAGCCCCAGCATTTT. This translates into CAWSRAGGGQPQHF.

Only a few counts were recorded for this clonotype. The J gene is TRBJ1-3, the V gene TRBV20-1, with unresolved D. This CDR3 is built from 14 residues. Germline assignment: CDR1 DFQATT and CDR2 SNEGSKA (reference sequence). Trimming shortened V by 4 bases and J by 4 bases, and 14 bases separated the two germline ends. CDR3 in amino acids: CSANEAPGGNTIYF. DNA of the CDR3: TGCAGTGCTAATGAGGCCCCGGGGGGAAACACCATATATTTT.

J is TRBJ2-5 and V is TRBV12-5; D unclear. The CDR3 extends over 15 amino acids. Germline V lookup: CDR1 LGHNT, CDR2 FRNRAP. The germline V and J ends were trimmed by 3 bases and 4 bases, with 15 bases remaining between them. CDR3 protein: CASGFGHSMGETQYF. CDR3 coding DNA: TGTGCTAGTGGTTTCGGGCACTCAATGGGAGAGACCCAGTACTTC.

This chain joins TRBV5-1 and TRBJ1-4, with 7 bases aligning to TRBD1. The length of the CDR3 is 15 residues. The ends lost 4 bases at V and 4 bases at J; junction bases unmatched: 7. Germline V gives CDR1 SGHRS, CDR2 YFSETQ. This CDR3 is CASSPGTALNEKLFF. The CDR3 DNA reads TGCGCCAGCAGCCCGGGGACAGCCCTTAATGAAAAACTGTTTTTT.

This clonotype has a handful of counts. The CDR3, as DNA: TGTGCCAGCAGAGGGACTGCGACTAGCACAGATACGCAGTATTTT. This sequence encodes CASRGTATSTDTQYF. This chain joins TRBV6-1 and TRBJ2-3; D perhaps matches TRBD2 (6 bases). V was trimmed by 6 bases and J by 0 bases, leaving 13 bases between them. Germline values: CDR1 MNHNS, CDR2 SASEGT. The CDR3 is made up of 15 amino acids.

V is TRBV5-6 and J is TRBJ1-5; the D is unclear. CDR3 length: 14 residues. Germline V CDR1 and CDR2: SGHDT, YYEEEE. The V end lost 0 bases, the J end lost 0 bases, and 4 bases lay between the germline ends. The CDR3 spells CASSLGLSNQPQHF. Here the CDR3 DNA reads TGTGCCAGCAGCTTGGGCCTTAGCAATCAGCCCCAGCATTTT. The complete variable domain, with remaining parts taken from reference TRBV5-6 and TRBJ1-5, reads DAGVTQSPTHLIKTRGQQVTLRCSPKSGHDTVSWYQQALGQGPQFIFQYYEEEERQRGNFPDRFSGHQFPNYSSELNVNALLLGDSALYLCASSLGLSNQPQHFGDGTRLSIL.

The sample holds a few counts of this clonotype. This chain joins TRBV9 and TRBJ1-2; 8 positions agree with TRBD1. Trimming cost V 3 bases and J 2 bases; bases outside gene matches: 6. From germline, CDR1 is SGDLS and CDR2 YYNGEE. This CDR3 is built from 15 residues. The CDR3 bases are TGTGCCAGCAGCGGCCTACAGGGGGGAAACTATGGCTACACCTTC. It yields the protein CASSGLQGGNYGYTF.

The rearrangement uses TRBV15 and TRBJ1-5, with D uncertain. CDR1 and CDR2 (germline): LNHNV, YYDKDF (reference sequence). This CDR3 comprises 14 residues. V was clipped by 3 bases and J by 9 bases, with 15 bases between them. CDR3 region: CATSSITGAGPQHF. CDR3 bases: TGTGCCACCAGCAGTATCACGGGAGCGGGGCCCCAGCATTTT.

In this sample, this clonotype turned up a few times. The chain combines TRBV20-1 with TRBJ1-2, with 8 bases identical to TRBD1. This CDR3 is built from 10 residues. Germline CDR1 is DFQATT and CDR2 is SNEGSKA (reference sequence). CDR3 sequence: CVSTGDGYTF. CDR3 DNA sequence: TGCGTCTCGACAGGGGATGGCTACACCTTC.

This clonotype has a handful of counts. This rearrangement joins TRBV7-9 to TRBJ2-5; TRBD2 agrees at 8 bases. Germline V gene lookup returns CDR1 SEHNR and CDR2 FQNEAQ (reference sequence). Trimming removed 8 bases from V and 2 bases from J; junction bases left unmatched: 7. The CDR3 has 14 residues. CDR3 DNA: TGTGCCAGCGGTATAGCGGGGCGACAAGAGACCCAGTACTTC. Amino acids: CASGIAGRQETQYF.

This clonotype was seen a handful of times. This chain links TRBV3-1 with TRBJ2-7; possibly TRBD1 for D (5 bases). This CDR3 has 13 residues. The V end was cut by 7 bases, the J end by 5 bases, with 15 bases between. The germline V gene encodes CDR1 LGHDT and CDR2 YNNKEL (reference sequence). CDR3 coding DNA: TGTGCCAGCACCTGGGCAGGGTCCCACGAGCAGTACTTC. This gives the protein CASTWAGSHEQYF.

The gene calls are TRBV4-2 and TRBJ1-2, with D hard to call. V lost 4 bases, J lost 6 bases, and 15 bases lay in between. The CDR3 consists of 14 residues. Germline CDR1 LGHNA, CDR2 YNFKEQ. In nucleotides, the CDR3 is TGTGCCAGCAGCCCCCGCGGGTTAGGGAATGGCTACACCTTC. Its translation is CASSPRGLGNGYTF.

The genes are TRBV11-3 and TRBJ1-1; D gene uncertain. The germline gives CDR1 SGHNT, CDR2 YENEEA. The CDR3 extends over 14 amino acids. The V gene lost 3 bases and the J gene lost 3 bases, with 11 bases spanning the gap. CDR3 residues: CASSFDSADTEAFF. CDR3 nucleotides: TGTGCCAGCAGCTTTGATTCCGCAGACACTGAAGCTTTCTTT. The full variable domain, rest sourced from reference TRBV11-3 and TRBJ1-1, is EAGVVQSPRYKIIEKKQPVAFWCNPISGHNTLYWYLQNLGQGPELLIRYENEEAVDDSQLPKDRFSAERLKGVDSTLKIQPAELGDSAVYLCASSFDSADTEAFFGQGTRLTVV.

The V gene is TRBV25-1, the J gene TRBJ1-5; maybe TRBD1 (5 bases). From germline, CDR1 is MGHDK and CDR2 SYGVNS. Trimming stripped 4 bases from V and 3 bases from J, with 16 bases between. The CDR3 is 16 amino acids. Here the CDR3 reads CASSGTGGTVNQPQHF. CDR3 nucleotide sequence: TGTGCCAGCAGTGGAACGGGGGGGACGGTCAATCAGCCCCAGCATTTT.

V and J are TRBV20-1 and TRBJ2-1; D may be TRBD1 (7 bases). The CDR3 loop spans 16 amino acids. Germline-derived CDR1 and CDR2 are DFQATT and SNEGSKA (reference sequence). With 6 bases removed from V and 3 bases from J, the gap between germline ends came to 21 bases. CDR3 DNA: TGCAGTGCCCCCCGGGGGAGACAGGGTATCTACAATGAGCAGTTCTTC. Its translation is CSAPRGRQGIYNEQFF.

The chain is built from TRBV19 and TRBJ2-7, with 8 bases lining up with TRBD1. The germline gives CDR1 LNHDA, CDR2 SQIVND (reference sequence). Trimming took 10 bases from V and 2 from J; bases not matched to a gene: 13. The CDR3 length is 15 residues. The CDR3 nucleotides are TGTGCCACCGCTCGCGGGCAGGGGGCTCCCTACGAGCAGTACTTC. This gives the protein CATARGQGAPYEQYF.

The gene calls are TRBV20-1 and TRBJ2-4; D perhaps matches TRBD2 (5 bases). The CDR3 loop spans 11 amino acids. Germline V gene data show CDR1 as DFQATT and CDR2 as SNEGSKA (reference sequence). CDR3 loop: CSGEAKNIQYF. CDR3 bases: TGCAGCGGGGAAGCCAAAAACATTCAGTACTTC.

The CDR3 sequence: CASSNQRSNEQFF. The CDR3 DNA is TGTGCCAGCAGCAATCAGAGGAGCAATGAGCAGTTCTTC. The chain carries TRBV21-1 and TRBJ2-1. TRBV21-1 is marked as a pseudogene. CDR3 length: 13 amino acids.

This clonotype was observed a handful of times. V and J are TRBV4-2 and TRBJ1-2, with 7 nucleotides matching TRBD1. The germline gives CDR1 LGHNA, CDR2 YNFKEQ. Trimming took 1 base from V and 7 from J; bases not matched to a gene: 6. CDR3 length: 14 amino acids. The DNA of the CDR3 is TGTGCCAGCAGCCAAGTGGGGCCAGGGGGTGGCTACACCTTC. It is translated as CASSQVGPGGGYTF.

This rearrangement joins TRBV3-1 to TRBJ1-2, with D perhaps matching TRBD1 (6 bases). This CDR3 contains 16 residues. Trimming removed 4 bases at V and 1 base at J, with 16 bases between. Looked up from germline, CDR1 is LGHDT and CDR2 is YNNKEL (reference sequence). As DNA, the CDR3 is TGTGCCAGCAGCCCCTCCGGGGGGCGACGTAACTATGGCTACACCTTC. Translating it yields CASSPSGGRRNYGYTF.

This clonotype was seen more than once but under ten times. The chain carries TRBV12-3 or TRBV12-4 and TRBJ2-3, with 8 nucleotides matching TRBD2. The CDR3 consists of 16 residues. Trimming at V came to 7 bases and at J to 4 bases, leaving 13 bases not matched to a gene. Here the CDR3 DNA reads TGTGCCAGCACGCGAACGAGCGGGAGTTTTGCAGATACGCAGTATTTT. Translated, it gives CASTRTSGSFADTQYF.

The V call is TRBV20-1, the J call TRBJ2-3; D unresolved. V lost 0 bases and J 1 base, leaving 14 bases between the germline ends. Germline V lookup: CDR1 DFQATT, CDR2 SNEGSKA (reference sequence). The CDR3 has 16 residues. In nucleotides, the CDR3 is TGCAGTGCTAGAGACGCGCGGCTCACCCGCACAGATACGCAGTATTTT. Its protein product is CSARDARLTRTDTQYF.

This clonotype was observed a handful of times. This rearrangement joins TRBV7-2 to TRBJ2-1, with TRBD2 matching over 7 bases. The J segment lost 4 bases and the V segment lost 1 base, leaving 7 bases of the junction unmatched. The length of the CDR3 is 16 residues. The germline gives CDR1 SGHTA, CDR2 FQGNSA. The CDR3 reads CASSLESGTTYNEQFF. CDR3 sequence (DNA): TGTGCCAGCAGCTTAGAAAGCGGGACGACATACAATGAGCAGTTCTTC. Drawing the rest from reference TRBV7-2 and TRBJ2-1, the complete variable domain is GAGVSQSPSNKVTEKGKDVELRCDPISGHTALYWYRQSLGQGLEFLIYFQGNSAPDKSGLPSDRFSAERTGGSVSTLTIQRTQQEDSAVYLCASSLESGTTYNEQFFGPGTRLTVL.

V gene TRBV3-1 combines with J gene TRBJ2-7; possible D gene TRBD2, 5 bases. Germline CDR1 reads LGHDT; CDR2 reads YNNKEL (reference sequence). Between the trimmed V and J ends, which lost 4 bases and 7 bases, there was a span of 11 bases. The CDR3 covers 12 residues. The CDR3 region has the DNA TGTGCCAGCAGCCGGACGAGCGGAGAGCAGTACTTC. Protein product: CASSRTSGEQYF.